Each of the 5 T cell receptor beta chains below was sequenced from the same sample in a study of T cell repertoires in cytomegalovirus infection. TCRdb reprocessed the reads with MiXCR, giving one entry per CDR3 protein. The sample shows about 340,000 distinct CDR3 sequences, about 29% of them seen only once. These receptors are not linked to any known antigen. Sequenced material: cultured PBMCs, taken from culture after CMV antigen stimulation. Every receptor here comes from a human donor in good health (CMV status not recorded). Some clones in this sample may be carry-over from other donors' samples.

This rearrangement joins TRBV12-3 or TRBV12-4 to TRBJ1-1, with 11 positions matching TRBD1. This CDR3 spans 15 amino acids. Losses at the gene ends were 4 bases for V and 10 bases for J; bases not matched to a gene: 11. Here the CDR3 reads CASSSQGQGARGAFF. The CDR3 DNA sequence: TGTGCCAGCAGTTCCCAAGGACAGGGGGCGCGAGGAGCTTTCTTT.

The CDR3 sequence is CATRLGPHTDTQYF. The CDR3 DNA reads TGTGCCACCAGGCTGGGACCCCACACAGATACGCAGTATTTT. The chain couples TRBV15 to TRBJ2-3; D possibly matches TRBD1 or TRBD2 (5 bases each). The germline CDR1 and CDR2 sequences are LNHNV and YYDKDF (reference sequence). V was shortened by 6 bases and J by 2 bases, with 12 bases between the two germline ends. The CDR3 consists of 14 residues.

In its sample, this clonotype was seen a few times. V usage is TRBV4-1 and J usage is TRBJ2-7; D not certain. The ends were cut back, 4 bases at V and 2 bases at J, with 15 bases in the middle. The germline V gene has CDR1 MGHRA and CDR2 YSYEKL. This CDR3 spans 15 amino acids. CDR3 sequence reads: CASSPNPALAYEQYF. CDR3 DNA: TGCGCCAGCAGCCCGAATCCAGCTTTAGCCTACGAGCAGTACTTC.

This clonotype has a handful of counts. The CDR3 sequence is CASGQTGTLNTEAFF. For the CDR3, the DNA is TGTGCTAGTGGACAAACCGGGACACTGAACACTGAAGCTTTCTTT. This chain links TRBV12-5 with TRBJ1-1, with TRBD1 as a possible D gene (6 bases). V was pared by 6 bases and J by 0 bases, with 14 bases between. This CDR3 is 15 amino acids long. From germline, CDR1 is LGHNT and CDR2 FRNRAP.

As regards this clonotype: A read error is possible here, since a much larger clone lies one base away. The chain employs TRBV11-2 and TRBJ1-2; a weak D match, TRBD1 (5 bases). This CDR3 is 15 amino acids long. Germline CDR1 is SGHAT and CDR2 is FQNNGV. Trimming removed 5 bases from V and 1 base from J, with 14 bases in between. The CDR3 DNA reads as TGTGCCAGCAGCCATCTGCAGGGTTGTAACTATGGCTACACCTTC. This translates into CASSHLQGCNYGYTF.